This TCR beta chain was obtained from a study of CD8+ T cells in alopecia areata. The overall study: The study gave treated patients oral tofacitinib at 5 to 10 mg twice daily.

CDR3 size: 13 residues. Germline V gene sequence: CDR1 GTSNPN, CDR2 SVGIG (reference sequence). Trimming cost V 1 base and J 5 bases, with 11 bases left between them. Extracted from the samples, RNA was reverse transcribed into cDNA to serve as the sequencing template. Measured with immunoSEQ multiplex PCR; TCRdb has only the in-frame clones, and not every one. The sample holds approximately 170,000 clones, around 56% seen once. As for treatment: oral pan-JAK inhibitor, 5-10 mg twice daily. The gene calls are TRBV30 and TRBJ1-2; D is ambiguous. The source material was CD4+ T cells sorted from blood, sampled at week 4, from a patient treated with tofacitinib. The sequence was obtained from a human donor with alopecia areata. The CDR3 DNA follows: TGTGCCTGGAGTGCGGATTTGCCTTATGGCTACACCTTC. Translating it yields CAWSADLPYGYTF.